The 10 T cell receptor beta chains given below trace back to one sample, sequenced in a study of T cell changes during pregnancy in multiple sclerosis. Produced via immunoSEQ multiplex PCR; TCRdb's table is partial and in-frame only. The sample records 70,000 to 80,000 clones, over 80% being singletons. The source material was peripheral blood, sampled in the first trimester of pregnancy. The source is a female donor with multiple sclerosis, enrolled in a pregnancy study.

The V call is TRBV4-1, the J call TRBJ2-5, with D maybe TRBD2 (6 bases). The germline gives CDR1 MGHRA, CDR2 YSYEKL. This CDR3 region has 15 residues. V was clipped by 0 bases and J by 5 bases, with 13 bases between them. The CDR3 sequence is CASSQDLGTQETQYF. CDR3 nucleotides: TGCGCCAGCAGCCAAGATCTCGGGACTCAGGAGACCCAGTACTTC.

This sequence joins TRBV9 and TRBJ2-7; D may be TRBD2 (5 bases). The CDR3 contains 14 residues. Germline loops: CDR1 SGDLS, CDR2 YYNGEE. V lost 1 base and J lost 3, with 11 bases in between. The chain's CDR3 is CASSVSEGGYEQYF. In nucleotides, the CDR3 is TGTGCCAGCAGCGTAAGCGAGGGCGGCTACGAGCAGTACTTC.

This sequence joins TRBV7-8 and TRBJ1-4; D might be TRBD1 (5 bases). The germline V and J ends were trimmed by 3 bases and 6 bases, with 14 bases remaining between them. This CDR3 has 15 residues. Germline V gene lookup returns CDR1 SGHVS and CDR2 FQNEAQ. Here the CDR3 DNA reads TGTGCCAGCAGCTTCCTAAGCGGGGGGGATGAAAAACTGTTTTTT. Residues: CASSFLSGGDEKLFF.

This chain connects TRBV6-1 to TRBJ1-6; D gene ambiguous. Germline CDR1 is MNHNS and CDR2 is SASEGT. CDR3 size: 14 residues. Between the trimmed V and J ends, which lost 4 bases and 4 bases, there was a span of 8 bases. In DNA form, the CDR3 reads TGTGCCAGCAGTGGCGGGGATTATAATTCACCCCTCCACTTT. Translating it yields CASSGGDYNSPLHF.

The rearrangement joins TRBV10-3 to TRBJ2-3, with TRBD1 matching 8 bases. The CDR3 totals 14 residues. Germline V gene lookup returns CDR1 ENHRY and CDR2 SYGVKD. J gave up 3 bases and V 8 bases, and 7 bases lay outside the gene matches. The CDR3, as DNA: TGTGCCATCGGACAGGGAGTCGGTACAGATACGCAGTATTTT. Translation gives CAIGQGVGTDTQYF.

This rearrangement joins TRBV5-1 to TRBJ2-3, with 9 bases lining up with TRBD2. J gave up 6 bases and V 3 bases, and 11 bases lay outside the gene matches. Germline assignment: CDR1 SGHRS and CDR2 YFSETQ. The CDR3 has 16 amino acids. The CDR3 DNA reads TGCGCCAGCAGCTCCCCGGGCGGGGGGGAAGTGGATACGCAGTATTTT. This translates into CASSSPGGGEVDTQYF.

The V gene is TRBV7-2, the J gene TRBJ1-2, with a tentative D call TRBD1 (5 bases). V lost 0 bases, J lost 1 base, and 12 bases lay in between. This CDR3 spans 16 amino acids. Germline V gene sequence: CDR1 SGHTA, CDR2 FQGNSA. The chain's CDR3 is CASSLAGPKGNYGYTF. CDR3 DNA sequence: TGTGCCAGCAGCTTAGCGGGGCCCAAGGGTAACTATGGCTACACCTTC. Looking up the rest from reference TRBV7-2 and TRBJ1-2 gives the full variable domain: GAGVSQSPSNKVTEKGKDVELRCDPISGHTALYWYRQSLGQGLEFLIYFQGNSAPDKSGLPSDRFSAERTGGSVSTLTIQRTQQEDSAVYLCASSLAGPKGNYGYTFGSGTRLTVV.

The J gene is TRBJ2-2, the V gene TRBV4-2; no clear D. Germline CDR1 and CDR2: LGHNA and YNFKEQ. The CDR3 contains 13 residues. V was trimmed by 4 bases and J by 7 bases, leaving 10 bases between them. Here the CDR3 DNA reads TGTGCCAGCAGCCCCCCCCTAGTCGGGGAGCTGTTTTTT. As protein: CASSPPLVGELFF.

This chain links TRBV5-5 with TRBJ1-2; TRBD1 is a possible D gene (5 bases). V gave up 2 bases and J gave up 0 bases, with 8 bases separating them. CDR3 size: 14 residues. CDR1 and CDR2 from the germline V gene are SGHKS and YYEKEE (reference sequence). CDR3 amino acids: CASSFQTANYGYTF. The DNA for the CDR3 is TGTGCCAGCAGCTTTCAGACAGCTAACTATGGCTACACCTTC.

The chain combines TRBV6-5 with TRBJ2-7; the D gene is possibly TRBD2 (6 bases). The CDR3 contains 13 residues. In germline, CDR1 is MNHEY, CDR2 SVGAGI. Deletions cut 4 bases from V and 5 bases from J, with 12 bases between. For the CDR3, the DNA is TGTGCCAGCAGTTCTGGGAGGCTCAACGAGCAGTACTTC. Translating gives CASSSGRLNEQYF.